Listed here are 17 T cell receptor beta chains from one sample, sequenced in a study of identifying expanded T cells in peripheral blood. Measured with immunoSEQ multiplex PCR; TCRdb has only the in-frame clones, and not every one. The sample holds 100,000 to 150,000 clones, 84% seen once. The sample comprised blood. All receptors come from a person aged 18 to 70 in good health.

The rearrangement joins TRBV7-2 to TRBJ1-2; no clear D gene. V was pared by 3 bases and J by 5 bases, with 10 bases between. Germline values: CDR1 SGHTA, CDR2 FQGNSA. The CDR3 spans 13 residues. For the CDR3, the DNA is TGTGCCAGCAGCTTCCCGGGAACATATGGCTACACCTTC. This codes for CASSFPGTYGYTF.

The CDR3 reads CASSRQGVHQPQHF. The CDR3 DNA follows: TGTGCCAGCAGCCGGCAGGGGGTTCATCAGCCCCAGCATTTT. V and J are TRBV7-9 and TRBJ1-5, with TRBD1 matching over 7 bases. CDR1 and CDR2 (germline): SEHNR, FQNEAQ (reference sequence). CDR3 length equals 14 residues. Unmatched junction bases numbered 6, after V lost 5 bases and J lost 5 bases.

This chain joins TRBV5-1 and TRBJ1-1; TRBD1 is a possible D gene (6 bases). This CDR3 comprises 15 residues. Germline V gives CDR1 SGHRS, CDR2 YFSETQ. With 4 bases removed from V and 4 bases from J, the gap between germline ends came to 17 bases. This CDR3 reads CASSQAPQGSTEAFF. The CDR3 DNA reads as TGCGCCAGCAGCCAGGCCCCCCAGGGGAGCACTGAAGCTTTCTTT. The entire variable domain, with the rest obtained from reference TRBV5-1 and TRBJ1-1, is as follows: KAGVTQTPRYLIKTRGQQVTLSCSPISGHRSVSWYQQTPGQGLQFLFEYFSETQRNKGNFPGRFSGRQFSNSRSEMNVSTLELGDSALYLCASSQAPQGSTEAFFGQGTRLTVV.

The CDR3 DNA is TGCAGTGCTAGCCACACCGGGGAGCTGTTTTTT. It specifies CSASHTGELFF. The rearrangement joins TRBV20-1 to TRBJ2-2; D gene unclear. The germline gives CDR1 DFQATT, CDR2 SNEGSKA (reference sequence). Trimming took 3 bases from V and 3 from J, leaving 2 bases between them. This CDR3 spans 11 amino acids.

The chain links TRBV5-6 to TRBJ2-7; D is perhaps TRBD1 or TRBD2 (5 bases each). The CDR3 length is 15 residues. Between the trimmed V and J ends, which lost 1 base and 3 bases, there was a span of 14 bases. Germline CDR1 is SGHDT and CDR2 is YYEEEE. CDR3 nucleotide sequence: TGTGCCAGCAGCTTGTATGGGGGTGTAGTCTACGAGCAGTACTTC. This gives the protein CASSLYGGVVYEQYF.

The rearrangement uses TRBV13 and TRBJ2-7; possibly TRBD2 for D (6 bases). This CDR3 region has 16 residues. The germline V gene encodes CDR1 PRHDT and CDR2 FYEKMQ (reference sequence). V lost 5 bases to trimming and J lost 3 bases, with 20 bases between them. The CDR3 DNA follows: TGTGCCAGCAGCGGGACTGAGGGGTTACCGAACTACGAGCAGTACTTC. It encodes CASSGTEGLPNYEQYF.

The chain couples TRBV4-3 to TRBJ2-2; D is unclear. CDR1 LGHNA and CDR2 YSLEER come from the germline V gene. CDR3 length: 18 amino acids. The V end lost 0 bases, the J end lost 6 bases, and 20 bases lay between the germline ends. CDR3 bases: TGCGCCAGCAGCCAAGATTTTGGTCCCCGCCTCCCACCCGGGGAGCTGTTTTTT. It translates to CASSQDFGPRLPPGELFF.

The gene calls are TRBV5-5 and TRBJ1-5; unclear D gene. The germline CDR1 and CDR2 sequences are SGHKS and YYEKEE (reference sequence). The CDR3 extends over 15 amino acids. Trimming removed 4 bases at V and 2 bases at J, with 13 bases between. The CDR3 is CASSGVDAGNQPQHF. The CDR3 coding sequence is TGTGCCAGCAGCGGGGTGGATGCGGGCAATCAGCCCCAGCATTTT. The entire variable domain, with the rest obtained from reference TRBV5-5 and TRBJ1-5, is as follows: DAGVTQSPTHLIKTRGQQVTLRCSPISGHKSVSWYQQVLGQGPQFIFQYYEKEERGRGNFPDRFSARQFPNYSSELNVNALLLGDSALYLCASSGVDAGNQPQHFGDGTRLSIL.

V gene TRBV2 combines with J gene TRBJ1-5; the D is unclear. Germline CDR1 SNHLY, CDR2 FYNNEI. The CDR3 spans 17 residues. Trimming removed 0 bases from V and 1 base from J, with 13 bases in between. CDR3 sequence: CASSEAYRGRSNQPQHF. As DNA, the CDR3 is TGTGCCAGCAGTGAAGCGTACCGAGGAAGGAGCAATCAGCCCCAGCATTTT.

This clone is a singleton in its sample. The CDR3 sequence: CASSVGDTIYF. The CDR3, as DNA: TGTGCCAGCAGCGTAGGGGACACCATATATTTT. V usage is TRBV9 and J usage is TRBJ1-3; D gene uncertain. The V and J ends lost 0 bases and 8 bases respectively, with 3 bases between them. The CDR3 runs to 11 residues. Per germline, CDR1 SGDLS and CDR2 YYNGEE.

The chain carries TRBV6-1 and TRBJ1-1; D remains ambiguous. This CDR3 is built from 11 residues. The ends were cut back, 1 base at V and 6 bases at J, with 3 bases in the middle. From germline, CDR1 is MNHNS and CDR2 SASEGT. DNA of the CDR3: TGTGCCAGCAGTGAAGGTCCTGAAGCTTTCTTT. As protein: CASSEGPEAFF.

The CDR3 loop reads CASSSRGAEAFF. CDR3 DNA sequence: TGTGCCAGCAGTTCCAGGGGTGCTGAAGCTTTCTTT. The chain combines TRBV5-6 with TRBJ1-1; tentatively, D is TRBD1 (6 bases). V lost 5 bases, J lost 6 bases, and 11 bases lay in between. The germline V gene encodes CDR1 SGHDT and CDR2 YYEEEE. The CDR3 is 12 amino acids. The full variable domain, its missing parts supplied by reference TRBV5-6 and TRBJ1-1, is DAGVTQSPTHLIKTRGQQVTLRCSPKSGHDTVSWYQQALGQGPQFIFQYYEEEERQRGNFPDRFSGHQFPNYSSELNVNALLLGDSALYLCASSSRGAEAFFGQGTRLTVV.

The V call is TRBV7-2, the J call TRBJ2-5; 13 bases align to TRBD2. The CDR3 totals 16 residues. After removal of 5 bases from V and 4 bases from J, the junction contained 7 bases not matched to a gene. CDR1 and CDR2 from the germline V gene are SGHTA and FQGNSA. The CDR3 nucleotides read TGTGCCAGCAGCCGCCCGACTAGCGGGGGGCGAGAGACCCAGTACTTC. Its translation is CASSRPTSGGRETQYF.

This chain uses TRBV7-3 with TRBJ2-7, with 10 bases fitting TRBD1. Germline CDR1 SGHTA, CDR2 FQGTGA. The junction had 10 bases not matched to a gene; V was cut back by 5 bases and J by 3 bases. This CDR3 spans 16 amino acids. CDR3 residues: CASSPGDRGQIYEQYF. CDR3 sequence (DNA): TGTGCCAGCAGCCCCGGAGACAGGGGGCAAATCTACGAGCAGTACTTC.

The V call is TRBV12-5, the J call TRBJ2-1, with D possibly matching TRBD2 (5 bases). The CDR3 loop spans 13 amino acids. Germline lookup yields CDR1 LGHNT and CDR2 FRNRAP. V was cut by 6 bases and J by 7 bases, with 13 bases left in between. DNA of the CDR3: TGTGCTAGTGGCCCAAGTCGACTAAATGAGCAGTTCTTC. Encoded protein: CASGPSRLNEQFF.

CDR3 DNA: TGTGCCTGGACCCCCCGGGGAGGGGGCACTGAAGCTTTCTTT. Protein: CAWTPRGGGTEAFF. This chain uses TRBV30 with TRBJ1-1; D is perhaps TRBD1 (6 bases). The V gene lost 4 bases and the J gene lost 4 bases, with 16 bases spanning the gap. The length of the CDR3 is 14 residues. Looked up from germline, CDR1 is GTSNPN and CDR2 is SVGIG (reference sequence).

V and J are TRBV6-5 and TRBJ1-2; tentative D call: TRBD1 (5 bases). Germline V gives CDR1 MNHEY, CDR2 SVGAGI. The CDR3 spans 12 residues. V was trimmed by 4 bases and J by 6 bases, leaving 9 bases between them. The CDR3 is CASSSGGDGYTF. The DNA of the CDR3 is TGTGCCAGCAGTTCCGGAGGGGATGGCTACACCTTC.